The 24 T cell receptor beta chains below come from one sample, sequenced in a study of blood T cells in healthy people across ages. A sample-barcoded 5' primer and a J-beta primer mix were used in a second PCR of roughly 7 to 11 cycles. TCRdb ran MiXCR on the 5' RACE reads and lists one entry per CDR3 protein. This table holds hundreds of thousands of distinct CDR3 sequences, around 45% found once. Sequences were obtained from blood. These receptors were taken from a woman in her sixties or seventies in good health.

The table lists this clonotype with a few counts. V is TRBV11-1 and J is TRBJ2-1; TRBD2 might be the D (7 bases). Per the germline V gene, CDR1 is SGHAT and CDR2 is FQDESV (reference sequence). V was clipped by 5 bases and J by 15 bases, with 17 bases between them. The CDR3 spans 12 residues. The CDR3 here is CASSPRRGRPFF. The CDR3 nucleotides read TGTGCCAGCAGCCCCCGGCGGGGGCGTCCGTTCTTC.

This rearrangement joins TRBV7-6 to TRBJ1-6; 9 positions agree with TRBD1. Trimming took 5 bases from V and 8 from J; bases not matched to a gene: 10. This CDR3 has 16 residues. Germline CDR1 reads SGHVS; CDR2 reads FNYEAQ. CDR3 amino acids: CASSRRDRASDSPLHF. CDR3 DNA: TGTGCCAGCAGCCGCCGGGACAGGGCGTCGGATTCACCCCTCCACTTT. The full variable domain, its missing parts supplied by reference TRBV7-6 and TRBJ1-6, is GAGVSQSPRYKVTKRGQDVALRCDPISGHVSLYWYRQALGQGPEFLTYFNYEAQQDKSGLPNDRFSAERPEGSISTLTIQRTEQRDSAMYRCASSRRDRASDSPLHFGNGTRLTVT.

The chain employs TRBV4-2 and TRBJ2-1; TRBD2 agrees at 9 bases. Matching the DNA end better, TRBJ2-7 makes the J call doubtful. The CDR3 runs 17 residues. In germline, CDR1 is LGHNA, CDR2 YNFKEQ. The chain's CDR3 is CASSQVSGRNSYNEQYF. CDR3 DNA: TGTGCCAGCAGCCAAGTTAGCGGGAGAAACTCCTACAATGAGCAGTACTTC.

This clonotype was picked up a small number of times. This chain joins TRBV6-2 or TRBV6-3 and TRBJ2-5; maybe TRBD2 (5 bases). CDR1 MNHEY and CDR2 SVGEGT come from the germline V gene. The CDR3 is 12 amino acids. Trimming removed 8 bases from V and 5 bases from J, with 12 bases in between. The chain's CDR3 is CASVGRGETQYF. Written as DNA, the CDR3 is TGTGCCAGCGTAGGGCGCGGGGAGACCCAGTACTTC.

Worth noting for this clonotype: One end of the junction is discordant with germline, which a read error may explain. The chain is built from TRBV5-1 and TRBJ2-5, with 13 bases fitting TRBD2. Germline V CDR1 and CDR2: SGHRS, YFSETQ. CDR3 size: 19 residues. The chain's CDR3 is CASGLGGLAGARYQETQYF. Written as DNA, the CDR3 is TGCGCCAGCGGCTTGGGCGGACTAGCGGGAGCCAGGTACCAAGAGACCCAGTACTTC.

This clonotype was counted a few times. This rearrangement joins TRBV24-1 to TRBJ2-7; 7 nucleotides align to TRBD1. With 4 bases clipped from V and 2 bases from J, the junction kept 4 bases outside the gene matches. This CDR3 spans 14 amino acids. Germline CDR1 reads KGHDR; CDR2 reads SFDVKD. The CDR3 spells CATSEAGTAYEQYF. The CDR3 DNA is TGTGCCACCAGTGAAGCCGGGACAGCCTACGAGCAGTACTTC.

This clonotype has ten or more counts. The rearrangement links TRBV9 to TRBJ1-1, with 8 bases identical to TRBD1. CDR1 and CDR2 from the germline V gene are SGDLS and YYNGEE. Germline trimming cut 4 bases from V and 0 bases from J; bases unmatched to any gene: 2. The CDR3 contains 14 residues. DNA for the CDR3: TGTGCCAGCAGCAGGACAGGGTTGAACACTGAAGCTTTCTTT. This gives the protein CASSRTGLNTEAFF.

There are a few counts of this clonotype. J is TRBJ1-2 and V is TRBV27, with 11 positions matching TRBD1. J lost 8 bases, V lost 2 bases, and 10 bases had no gene match. This CDR3 has 16 amino acids. The germline gives CDR1 MNHEY, CDR2 SMNVEV (reference sequence). The CDR3, as DNA: TGTGCCAGCAGTTTAGCCCCCCCGGGACAGGGGGACGGCTACACCTTC. Its protein is CASSLAPPGQGDGYTF.

This chain uses TRBV5-1 with TRBJ2-7; possible D gene TRBD2, 6 bases. CDR1 SGHRS and CDR2 YFSETQ come from the germline V gene. CDR3 length: 14 amino acids. Trimming removed 4 bases at V and 3 bases at J, with 14 bases between. As DNA, the CDR3 is TGCGCCAGCAGCCCACTAGGAGGGAACTACGAGCAGTACTTC. Protein product: CASSPLGGNYEQYF.

The chain uses TRBV6-1 and TRBJ2-1, with TRBD2 identical over 10 bases. Germline CDR1 and CDR2: MNHNS and SASEGT. Trimming at V came to 7 bases and at J to 8 bases, leaving 5 bases not matched to a gene. This CDR3 has 13 residues. The CDR3 nucleotides are TGTGCCAGCACTCTAGCGGGAGCTCATGAGCAGTTCTTC. As protein: CASTLAGAHEQFF.

This clonotype was counted a few times. This chain joins TRBV5-1 and TRBJ1-5; TRBD1 matches 8 bases. The CDR3 runs to 16 residues. Germline assignment: CDR1 SGHRS and CDR2 YFSETQ. After removal of 4 bases from V and 2 bases from J, the junction contained 8 bases not matched to a gene. This CDR3 reads CASSPGQGLGNQPQHF. The CDR3 DNA sequence: TGCGCCAGCAGCCCTGGACAGGGCCTCGGCAATCAGCCCCAGCATTTT.

V gene TRBV11-2 combines with J gene TRBJ2-1, with 9 positions matching TRBD1. Germline V gene lookup returns CDR1 SGHAT and CDR2 FQNNGV. V lost 1 base, J lost 7 bases, and 5 bases stayed unmatched. The CDR3 contains 15 residues. The DNA of the CDR3 is TGTGCCAGCAGCTTAGTTAGGGGACAGGGAAATGAGCAGTTCTTC. Protein product: CASSLVRGQGNEQFF.

The J gene is TRBJ2-5, the V gene TRBV12-5, with a weak D call TRBD2 (5 bases). CDR3 length: 17 residues. Trimming pared 0 bases from V and 11 bases from J, leaving 25 bases between. CDR1 and CDR2 from the germline V gene are LGHNT and FRNRAP. CDR3 bases: TGTGCTAGTGGTTTGGTACTGGGGAGCGATATACAAGTTGAGCAGTACTTC. Amino acid sequence: CASGLVLGSDIQVEQYF.

This clonotype was detected a few times. The chain is built from TRBV10-3 and TRBJ2-1, with 10 bases that match TRBD2. The length of the CDR3 is 13 residues. J gave up 3 bases and V 11 bases, and 4 bases lay outside the gene matches. Germline lookup yields CDR1 ENHRY and CDR2 SYGVKD. As DNA, the CDR3 is TGTGCCTCTAGCGGGGGCGACTACAATGAGCAGTTCTTC. Its protein is CASSGGDYNEQFF.

This clonotype was detected only once. V and J are TRBV7-9 and TRBJ1-3, with D possibly being TRBD1 (5 bases). The CDR3 loop spans 14 amino acids. With 8 bases removed from V and 8 bases from J, the gap between germline ends came to 19 bases. The germline gives CDR1 SEHNR, CDR2 FQNEAQ (reference sequence). Here the CDR3 reads CASGDYGTKDTIYF. CDR3 DNA sequence: TGTGCCAGCGGCGATTACGGGACCAAAGACACCATATATTTT.

The J gene is TRBJ2-1, the V gene TRBV19; 9 bases match TRBD2. Germline V gene sequence: CDR1 LNHDA, CDR2 SQIVND (reference sequence). The CDR3 contains 16 residues. Trimming cost V 1 base and J 7 bases; bases outside gene matches: 8. The CDR3 reads CASSIVPSGIGNEQFF. CDR3 bases: TGTGCCAGTAGTATAGTTCCTAGCGGGATAGGGAATGAGCAGTTCTTC.

The rearrangement uses TRBV25-1 and TRBJ2-5; TRBD2 agrees at 7 bases. With the DNA end fitting TRBJ2-7 better, the J assignment may be wrong. CDR3 length equals 15 residues. Germline CDR1 MGHDK, CDR2 SYGVNS. The CDR3, as DNA: TGTGCCAGCAGTGAATGGGCGCGGGAGCTTGGCGAGCAGTACTTC. Translating gives CASSEWARELGEQYF.

This clonotype was found once. The V gene is TRBV6-2 or TRBV6-3, the J gene TRBJ1-4; the D is unclear. Germline loops: CDR1 MNHEY, CDR2 SVGEGT. The V gene lost 6 bases and the J gene lost 2 bases, with 13 bases spanning the gap. The CDR3 totals 15 residues. Here the CDR3 DNA reads TGTGCCAGCAGACGCTCAGGAAATACTAATGAAAAACTGTTTTTT. Translating gives CASRRSGNTNEKLFF.

The chain uses TRBV5-1 and TRBJ2-7, with D perhaps TRBD1 or TRBD2 (5 bases each). V was cut by 1 base and J by 3 bases, with 14 bases left in between. Germline V CDR1 and CDR2: SGHRS, YFSETQ. The CDR3 has 15 amino acids. The CDR3 coding sequence is TGCGCCAGCAGCTTGCTTGGGGACGCCGACTACGAGCAGTACTTC. Protein product: CASSLLGDADYEQYF.

The chain employs TRBV20-1 and TRBJ1-1; tentatively, D is TRBD1 (5 bases). CDR3 length: 13 amino acids. Trimming took off 3 bases at V and 7 bases at J, with 15 bases between the two ends. From germline, CDR1 is DFQATT and CDR2 SNEGSKA (reference sequence). The DNA for the CDR3 is TGCAGTGCTAGGGTCAAGGGGACCTATGAAGCTTTCTTT. Protein: CSARVKGTYEAFF.

The chain joins TRBV20-1 to TRBJ2-5; 8 bases fit TRBD2. The V and J ends lost 6 bases and 3 bases, in that order; junction bases with no gene match: 12. CDR1 is DFQATT, CDR2 SNEGSKA, per germline (reference sequence). This CDR3 comprises 15 residues. Here the CDR3 DNA reads TGCAGTGCCCATAGACGGGGGGGTGGGGAAGAGACCCAGTACTTC. Amino acid sequence: CSAHRRGGGEETQYF.

The chain employs TRBV10-3 and TRBJ2-1; TRBD2 is a possible D gene (6 bases). Germline CDR1 and CDR2: ENHRY and SYGVKD. The CDR3 has 15 residues. V gave up 6 bases and J gave up 3 bases, with 15 bases separating them. The DNA for the CDR3 is TGTGCCATCAGCTCACCTGGAGGGGTCTACAATGAGCAGTTCTTC. This translates into CAISSPGGVYNEQFF.

Note on this clonotype: A much larger clone differs from this one at a single base, so this may be a read error. This chain joins TRBV29-1 and TRBJ2-1; 9 nucleotides align to TRBD2. The end of the DNA is better explained by TRBJ2-7, so the J call may be wrong. Germline CDR1 is SQVTM and CDR2 is ANQGSEA. CDR3 size: 15 residues. CDR3 DNA: TGCAGCGCCGCCATTAGCGGGGGAACCTACAATGAGCAGTACTTC. Encoded protein: CSAAISGGTYNEQYF.

This clonotype was observed a handful of times. The chain joins TRBV4-3 to TRBJ2-1, with 9 nucleotides matching TRBD1. J lost 0 bases, V lost 2 bases, and 8 bases had no gene match. The CDR3 sequence is 18 residues long. CDR1 is LGHNA, CDR2 YSLEER, per germline. CDR3 protein: CASSQKTGTGSSYNEQFF. As DNA, the CDR3 is TGCGCCAGCAGCCAAAAAACGGGGACAGGGAGCTCCTACAATGAGCAGTTCTTC.